This TCR beta chain was profiled in a study of long-term antiretroviral therapy in people with HIV. Study outcomes and limitations: Upon ART, diversity increased but remained lower than transplant donor controls. CDR3 length ranges were narrower in HIV repertoires than in controls.

With respect to this clone: Its specificity is not known.

Running of the v3.0 immunoSEQ assay took place at survey level. Researchers set sequencing to target roughly 35,000-55,000 T-cell genomes per sample. Sequenced by immunoSEQ multiplex PCR; TCRdb stores in-frame clones only, minus some. Seen here are 35,000 to 45,000 clones, approximately 86% observed once, and the top ten hold approximately 4.1%. This CDR3 is 14 amino acids long. Germline loops: CDR1 SGHTS, CDR2 YDEGEE. Deletions cut 0 bases from V and 4 bases from J, with 10 bases between. Roughly 1-10 million cryopreserved PBMC were held in samples before DNA extraction. Sequencing used unsorted PBMCs, obtained just before starting antiretroviral therapy. The J gene is TRBJ1-2, the V gene TRBV5-8; a possible D gene is TRBD1 (6 bases). The TCR comes from a woman aged 18-29 years with HIV. CDR3 nucleotides: TGTGCCAGCAGCTTGGTCCAGGGGATCTATGGCTACACCTTC. Translation gives CASSLVQGIYGYTF.